This paragraph reports one T cell receptor beta chain. Authors' methods: Quantification of nucleated cells was approximated via reference gene primer amplification. The repertoire was sequenced with immunoSEQ multiplex PCR; TCRdb's copy has only in-frame clones and lacks some. The V and J calls and clone size come from that table; D and trimming were worked out from the DNA. The sample includes roughly 50,000 clones, about 82% of them seen just once. This record comes from a study of blood T cell repertoires in COVID-19. Losses at the gene ends were 2 bases for V and 2 bases for J; bases not matched to a gene: 5. Germline CDR1 and CDR2: SGHDT and YYEEEE. The CDR3 totals 16 residues.

The chain recombines TRBV5-6 with TRBJ2-3; 10 nucleotides line up with TRBD2. Sequencing used peripheral blood. The clonotype comes from a man aged 65 to 85 with active COVID-19. The CDR3 DNA reads as TGTGCCAGCAGCTTCGCTAGCGGGGGCTACACAGATACGCAGTATTTT. Translation gives CASSFASGGYTDTQYF. Filled out from reference TRBV5-6 and TRBJ2-3, the complete variable domain reads DAGVTQSPTHLIKTRGQQVTLRCSPKSGHDTVSWYQQALGQGPQFIFQYYEEEERQRGNFPDRFSGHQFPNYSSELNVNALLLGDSALYLCASSFASGGYTDTQYFGPGTRLTVL.